This T cell receptor (beta chain) comes out of a study of response to subunit inactivated influenza vaccine. MiXCR was run by TCRdb on the RT-PCR reads, yielding one entry per CDR3 protein. Counted here are about 540,000 distinct CDR3 sequences, under 30% occurring once; the ten biggest clones make up 2.5% to 3%. Germline V lookup: CDR1 DFQATT, CDR2 SNEGSKA (reference sequence). The CDR3 consists of 14 residues. Trimming removed 1 base from V and 4 bases from J, with 14 bases in between. This same sample was also taken into another study, of T cells expressing NK-cell markers. This second study says: TCR beta cDNA was made by 5'RACE template switching with UMIs. Sorted CD3+CD56+NKG2C+, CD3+CD56+NKG2C- and CD3+CD56-NKG2C+ T-cell subsets were beta-chain profiled.

This chain joins TRBV20-1 and TRBJ2-7; tentative D call: TRBD2 (5 bases). The source is a man aged 50 to 59 who received an inactivated influenza vaccine. The source was CD4+ T cells sorted from PBMCs, collected 12 days after vaccination. The CDR3 nucleotides read TGCAGTGCTAGAGTAGGAGGACTCAGATACGAGCAGTACTTC. Its protein is CSARVGGLRYEQYF.